This T cell receptor beta chain was observed in a study of T cell repertoires in cytomegalovirus infection. Turning to the study itself: HLA-B-restricted CMV epitopes that are well studied, plus recently identified HLA-C-restricted ones, were used by the study. Public TCR beta signatures indicated both CMV infection and matching HLA type.

General study findings and limits: HLA-C-restricted CMV clonotypes gave the most frequent clonotype in two of eight donors.

TCRdb re-called the reads with MiXCR, one entry per CDR3 protein. The sample gives roughly 27,000 distinct CDR3 sequences, under 20% of which show up once; around 80% is in the top ten. This clonotype occurred a few times. The antigen remains undetermined. V was pared by 7 bases and J by 5 bases, with 1 base of the junction left unmatched. This CDR3 comprises 13 residues. Germline CDR1 is SGHVS and CDR2 is FQNEAQ. Specimen: CD8+ T cells from cultured PBMCs, collected from culture after CMV antigen stimulation. The V and J genes are TRBV7-8 and TRBJ1-6; 8 bases line up with TRBD1. The receptor was isolated from a human donor in good health (CMV status not recorded). Some clones in this sample may be carry-over from other donors' samples. The CDR3 DNA is TGTGCCAGCAAGGACAGGGATAATTCACCCCTCCACTTT. Encoded protein: CASKDRDNSPLHF.